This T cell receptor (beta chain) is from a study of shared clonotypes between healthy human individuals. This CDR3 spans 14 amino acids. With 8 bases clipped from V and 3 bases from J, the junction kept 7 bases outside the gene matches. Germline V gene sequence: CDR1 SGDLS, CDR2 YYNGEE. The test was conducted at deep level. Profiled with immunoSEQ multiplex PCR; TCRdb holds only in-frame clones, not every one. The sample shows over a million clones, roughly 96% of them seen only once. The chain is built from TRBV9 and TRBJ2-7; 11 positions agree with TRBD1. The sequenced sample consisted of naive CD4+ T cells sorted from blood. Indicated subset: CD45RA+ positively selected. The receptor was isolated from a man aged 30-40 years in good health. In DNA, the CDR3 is TGTGCCAGTAACTCCGGGACAGGGGGCTACGAGCAGTACTTC. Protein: CASNSGTGGYEQYF.